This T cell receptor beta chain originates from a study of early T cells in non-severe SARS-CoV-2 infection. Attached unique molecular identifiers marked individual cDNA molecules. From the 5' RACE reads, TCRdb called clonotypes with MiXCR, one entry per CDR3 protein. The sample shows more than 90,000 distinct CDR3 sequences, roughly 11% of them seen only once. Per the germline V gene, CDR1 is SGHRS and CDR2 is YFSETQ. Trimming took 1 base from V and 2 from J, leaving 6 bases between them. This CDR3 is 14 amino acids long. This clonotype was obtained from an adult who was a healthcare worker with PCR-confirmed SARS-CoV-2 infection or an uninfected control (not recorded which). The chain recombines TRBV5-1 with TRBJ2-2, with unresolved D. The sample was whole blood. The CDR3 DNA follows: TGCGCCAGCAGCTTGCGGGCCAACACCGGGGAGCTGTTTTTT. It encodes CASSLRANTGELFF.